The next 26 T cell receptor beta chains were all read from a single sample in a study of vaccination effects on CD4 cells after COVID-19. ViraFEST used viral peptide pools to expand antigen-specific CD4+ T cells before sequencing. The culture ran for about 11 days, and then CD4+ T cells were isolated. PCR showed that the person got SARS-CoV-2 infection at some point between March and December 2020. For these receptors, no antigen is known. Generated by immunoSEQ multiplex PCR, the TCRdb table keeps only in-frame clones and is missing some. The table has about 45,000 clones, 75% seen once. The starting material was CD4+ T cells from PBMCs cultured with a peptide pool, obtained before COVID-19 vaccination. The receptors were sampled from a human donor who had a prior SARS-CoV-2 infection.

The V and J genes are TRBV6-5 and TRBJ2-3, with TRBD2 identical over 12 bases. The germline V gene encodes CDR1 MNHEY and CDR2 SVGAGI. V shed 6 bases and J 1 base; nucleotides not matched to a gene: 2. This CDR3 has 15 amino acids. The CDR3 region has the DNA TGTGCCAGCAGGCGGACTAGCGGGGGCACAGATACGCAGTATTTT. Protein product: CASRRTSGGTDTQYF.

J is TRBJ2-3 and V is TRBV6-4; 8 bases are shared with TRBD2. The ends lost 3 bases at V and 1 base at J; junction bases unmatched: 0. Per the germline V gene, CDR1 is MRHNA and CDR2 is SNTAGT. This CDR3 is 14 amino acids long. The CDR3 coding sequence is TGTGCCAGCAGTGAGCGGGGGGGCACAGATACGCAGTATTTT. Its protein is CASSERGGTDTQYF.

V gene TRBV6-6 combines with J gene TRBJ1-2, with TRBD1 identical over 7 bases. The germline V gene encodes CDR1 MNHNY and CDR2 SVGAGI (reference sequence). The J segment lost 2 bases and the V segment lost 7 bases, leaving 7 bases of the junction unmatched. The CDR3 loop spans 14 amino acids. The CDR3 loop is CASNQLGQNYGYTF. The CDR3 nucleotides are TGTGCCAGCAACCAACTGGGACAGAACTATGGCTACACCTTC.

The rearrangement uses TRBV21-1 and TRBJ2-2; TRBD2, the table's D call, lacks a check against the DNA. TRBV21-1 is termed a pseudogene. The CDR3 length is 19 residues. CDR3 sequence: CASSKPERLAGENTGELFF. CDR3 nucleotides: TGTGCCAGCAGCAAACCCGAGAGGCTAGCGGGAGAGAACACCGGGGAGCTGTTTTTT.

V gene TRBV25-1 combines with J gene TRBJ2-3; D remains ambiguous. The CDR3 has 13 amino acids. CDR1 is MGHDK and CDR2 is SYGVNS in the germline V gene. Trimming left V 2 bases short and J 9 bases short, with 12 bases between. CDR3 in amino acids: CASSETVAGTQYF. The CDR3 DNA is TGTGCCAGCAGTGAAACGGTGGCAGGAACGCAGTATTTT.

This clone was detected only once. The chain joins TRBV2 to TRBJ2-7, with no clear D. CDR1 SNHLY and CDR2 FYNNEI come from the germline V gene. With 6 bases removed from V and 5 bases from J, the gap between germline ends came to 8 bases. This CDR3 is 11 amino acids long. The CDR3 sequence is CASRAKDEQYF. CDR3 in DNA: TGTGCCAGCAGGGCCAAGGACGAGCAGTACTTC.

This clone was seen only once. This CDR3 is CASSLEVGGAGDEQYF. CDR3 sequence (DNA): TGTGCCAGCAGCTTAGAGGTGGGGGGGGCGGGCGACGAGCAGTACTTC. V and J are TRBV7-8 and TRBJ2-7; tentative D call: TRBD2 (7 bases). CDR3 size: 16 residues. CDR1 is SGHVS, CDR2 FQNEAQ, per germline. Trimming took off 1 base at V and 5 bases at J, with 18 bases between the two ends.

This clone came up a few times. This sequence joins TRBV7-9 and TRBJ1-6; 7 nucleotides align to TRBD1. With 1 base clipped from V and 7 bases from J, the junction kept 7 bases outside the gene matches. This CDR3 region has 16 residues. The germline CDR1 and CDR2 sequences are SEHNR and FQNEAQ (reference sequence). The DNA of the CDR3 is TGTGCCAGCAGCTTAGACCAGGGGGGGTCCAATTCACCCCTCCACTTT. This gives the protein CASSLDQGGSNSPLHF.

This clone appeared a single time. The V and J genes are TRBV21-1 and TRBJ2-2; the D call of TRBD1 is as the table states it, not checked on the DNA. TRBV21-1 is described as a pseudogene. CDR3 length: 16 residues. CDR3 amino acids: CASSGPGTGGSGELFF. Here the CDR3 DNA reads TGTGCCAGCAGCGGCCCCGGGACAGGGGGCTCCGGGGAGCTGTTTTTT.

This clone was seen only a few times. Written as DNA, the CDR3 is TGTGCCAGCAGTGAACGGACTTGGGGGGAAGATACGCAGTATTTT. Its translation: CASSERTWGEDTQYF. The chain combines TRBV6-1 with TRBJ2-3; the D gene is possibly TRBD2 (6 bases). The CDR3 loop spans 15 amino acids. V was cut by 2 bases and J by 5 bases, with 14 bases left in between. CDR1 is MNHNS, CDR2 SASEGT, per germline.

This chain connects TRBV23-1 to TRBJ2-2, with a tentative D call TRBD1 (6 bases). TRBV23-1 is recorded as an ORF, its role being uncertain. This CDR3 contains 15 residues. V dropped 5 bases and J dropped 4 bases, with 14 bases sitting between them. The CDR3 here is CASSSGTLLTGELFF. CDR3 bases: TGCGCCAGCAGTTCCGGGACACTACTCACCGGGGAGCTGTTTTTT.

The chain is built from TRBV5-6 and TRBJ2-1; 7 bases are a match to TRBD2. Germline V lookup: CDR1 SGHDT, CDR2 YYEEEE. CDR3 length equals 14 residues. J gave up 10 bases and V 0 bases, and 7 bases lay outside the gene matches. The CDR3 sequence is CASSLAGRGGEQFF. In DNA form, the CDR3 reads TGTGCCAGCAGCTTGGCGGGGAGGGGAGGGGAGCAGTTCTTC.

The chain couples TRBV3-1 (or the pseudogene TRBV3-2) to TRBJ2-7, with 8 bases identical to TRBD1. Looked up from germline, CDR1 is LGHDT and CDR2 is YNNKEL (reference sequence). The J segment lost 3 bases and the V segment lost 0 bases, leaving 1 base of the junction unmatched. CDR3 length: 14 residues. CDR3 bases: TGTGCCAGCAGCCAAGATACAGGGGGCTACGAGCAGTACTTC. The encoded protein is CASSQDTGGYEQYF.

The DNA for the CDR3 is TGTGCCAGCAGTTACTCGAGAGACAATGAGCAGTTCTTC. This translates into CASSYSRDNEQFF. V and J are TRBV6-2 or TRBV6-3 and TRBJ2-1; D is unclear. Between the trimmed V and J ends, which lost 0 bases and 5 bases, there was a span of 5 bases. This CDR3 is 13 amino acids long. CDR1 is MNHEY and CDR2 is SVGEGT in the germline V gene.

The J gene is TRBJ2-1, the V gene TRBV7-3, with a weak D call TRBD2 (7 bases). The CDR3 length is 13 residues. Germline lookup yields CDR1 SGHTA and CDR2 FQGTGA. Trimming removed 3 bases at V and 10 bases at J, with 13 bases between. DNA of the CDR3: TGTGCCAGCAGCTTGTACAGGGAGGGCGAGCAGTTCTTC. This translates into CASSLYREGEQFF.

Here the CDR3 reads CASIKGLGEYEQYF. CDR3 DNA: TGTGCCAGCATCAAGGGACTAGGGGAGTACGAGCAGTACTTC. The V and J genes are TRBV28 and TRBJ2-7; 8 bases map to TRBD2. CDR1 and CDR2 (germline): MDHEN, SYDVKM. The V and J ends lost 7 bases and 4 bases, in that order; junction bases with no gene match: 9. The CDR3 runs 14 residues.

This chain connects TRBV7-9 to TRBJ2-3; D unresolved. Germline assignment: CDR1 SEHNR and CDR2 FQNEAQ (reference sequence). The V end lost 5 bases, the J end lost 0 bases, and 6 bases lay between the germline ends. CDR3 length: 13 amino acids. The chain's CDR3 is CASSPTSTDTQYF. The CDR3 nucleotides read TGTGCCAGCAGCCCTACTAGCACAGATACGCAGTATTTT.

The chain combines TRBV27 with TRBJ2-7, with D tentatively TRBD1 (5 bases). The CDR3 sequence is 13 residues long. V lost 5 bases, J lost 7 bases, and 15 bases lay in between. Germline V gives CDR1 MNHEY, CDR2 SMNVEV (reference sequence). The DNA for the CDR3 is TGTGCCAGCAGTCGGCGTAGGAAGGGGGAGCAGTACTTC. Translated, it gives CASSRRRKGEQYF.

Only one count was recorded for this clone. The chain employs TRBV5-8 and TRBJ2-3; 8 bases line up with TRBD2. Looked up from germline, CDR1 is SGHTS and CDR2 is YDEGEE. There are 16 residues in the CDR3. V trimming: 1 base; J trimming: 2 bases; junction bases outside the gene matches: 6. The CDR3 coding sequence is TGTGCCAGCAGCTTGTACCGGGGGGGAGACACAGATACGCAGTATTTT. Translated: CASSLYRGGDTDTQYF.

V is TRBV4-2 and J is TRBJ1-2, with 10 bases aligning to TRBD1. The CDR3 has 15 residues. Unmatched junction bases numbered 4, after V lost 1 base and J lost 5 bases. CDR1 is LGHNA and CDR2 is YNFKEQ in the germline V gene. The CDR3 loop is CASSQARGQGYGYTF. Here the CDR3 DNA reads TGTGCCAGCAGCCAAGCTCGGGGACAGGGGTATGGCTACACCTTC.

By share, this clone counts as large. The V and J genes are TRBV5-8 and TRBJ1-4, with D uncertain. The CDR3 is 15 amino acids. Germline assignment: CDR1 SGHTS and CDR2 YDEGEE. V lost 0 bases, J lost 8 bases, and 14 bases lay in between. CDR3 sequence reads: CASSLGSSGYEKLFF. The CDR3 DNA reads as TGTGCCAGCAGCTTGGGTTCAAGTGGTTACGAAAAACTGTTTTTT.

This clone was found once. The CDR3 sequence is CASGAGTGGHQPQHF. The CDR3 region has the DNA TGTGCTAGTGGTGCCGGGACAGGGGGGCATCAGCCCCAGCATTTT. The genes are TRBV12-5 and TRBJ1-5; 11 nucleotides agree with TRBD1. Germline CDR1 is LGHNT and CDR2 is FRNRAP. V lost 5 bases, J lost 5 bases, and 5 bases stayed unmatched. This CDR3 comprises 15 residues. The full variable domain, rest sourced from reference TRBV12-5 and TRBJ1-5, is DARVTQTPRHKVTEMGQEVTMRCQPILGHNTVFWYRQTMMQGLELLAYFRNRAPLDDSGMPKDRFSAEMPDATLATLKIQPSEPRDSAVYFCASGAGTGGHQPQHFGDGTRLSIL.

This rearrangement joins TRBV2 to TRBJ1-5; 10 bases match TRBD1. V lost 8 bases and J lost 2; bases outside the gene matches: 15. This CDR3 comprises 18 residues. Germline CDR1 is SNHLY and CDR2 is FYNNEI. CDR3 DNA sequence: TGTGCCAGCCTCCGGGACAGGGGCTCCTTTATTGGCAATCAGCCCCAGCATTTT. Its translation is CASLRDRGSFIGNQPQHF.

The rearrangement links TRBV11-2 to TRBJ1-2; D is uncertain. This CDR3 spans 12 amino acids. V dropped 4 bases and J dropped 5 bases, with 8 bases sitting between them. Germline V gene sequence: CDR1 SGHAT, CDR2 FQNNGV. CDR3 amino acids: CASSSERYGYTF. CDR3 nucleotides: TGTGCCAGCAGCTCGGAGAGGTATGGCTACACCTTC.

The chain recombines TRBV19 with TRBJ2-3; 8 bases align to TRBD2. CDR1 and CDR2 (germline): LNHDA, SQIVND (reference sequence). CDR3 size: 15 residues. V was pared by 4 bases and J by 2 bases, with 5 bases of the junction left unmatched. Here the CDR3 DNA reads TGTGCCAGTAGTAGAGCGGGGGCTGACACAGATACGCAGTATTTT. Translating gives CASSRAGADTDTQYF. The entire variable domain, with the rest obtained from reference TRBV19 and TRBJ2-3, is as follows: DGGITQSPKYLFRKEGQNVTLSCEQNLNHDAMYWYRQDPGQGLRLIYYSQIVNDFQKGDIAEGYSVSREKKESFPLTVTSAQKNPTAFYLCASSRAGADTDTQYFGPGTRLTVL.

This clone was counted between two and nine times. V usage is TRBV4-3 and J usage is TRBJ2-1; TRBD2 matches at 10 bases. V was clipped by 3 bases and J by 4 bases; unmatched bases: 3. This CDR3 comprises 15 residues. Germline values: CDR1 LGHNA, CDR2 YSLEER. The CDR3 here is CASSQSSGSYNEQFF. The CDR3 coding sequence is TGCGCCAGCAGCCAGTCTAGCGGGAGTTACAATGAGCAGTTCTTC.